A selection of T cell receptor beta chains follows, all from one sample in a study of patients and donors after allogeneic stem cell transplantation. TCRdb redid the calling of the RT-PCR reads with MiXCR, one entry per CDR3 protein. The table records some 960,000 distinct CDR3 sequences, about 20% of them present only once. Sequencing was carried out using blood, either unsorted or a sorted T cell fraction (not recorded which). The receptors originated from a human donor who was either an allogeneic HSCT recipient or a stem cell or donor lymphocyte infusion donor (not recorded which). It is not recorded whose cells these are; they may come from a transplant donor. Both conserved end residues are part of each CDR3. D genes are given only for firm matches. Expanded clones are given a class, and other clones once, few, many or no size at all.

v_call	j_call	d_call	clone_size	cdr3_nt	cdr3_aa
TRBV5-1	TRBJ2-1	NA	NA	TGCGCCAGCAGGGCGGGGCCGACGTACAATGAGCAGTTCTTC	CASRAGPTYNEQFF
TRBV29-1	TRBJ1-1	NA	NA	TGCAGCGTTGACAGAAAGAACACTGAAGCTTTCTTT	CSVDRKNTEAFF
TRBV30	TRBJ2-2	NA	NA	TGTGCCTGTTCTTGGGTATCTGCAACCGGGGAGCTGTTTTTT	CACSWVSATGELFF
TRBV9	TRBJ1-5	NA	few	TGTGCCAGCAGCGTAGGGGCAGGTAGAAAGCCCCAGCATTTT	CASSVGAGRKPQHF
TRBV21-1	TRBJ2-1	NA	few	TGTGCCAGATCCGGGACTCCCTACAATGAGCAGTTCTTC	CARSGTPYNEQFF
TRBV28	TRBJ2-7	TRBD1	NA	TGTGCCAGCAGTGCAGCAGGACAGGGGTATTACGAGCAGTACTTC	CASSAAGQGYYEQYF
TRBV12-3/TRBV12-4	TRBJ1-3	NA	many	TGTGCCAGCAGCCCCGATGGAAACACCATATATTTT	CASSPDGNTIYF
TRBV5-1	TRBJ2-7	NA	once	TGCGCCAGCAGCTTGTCCGGGGGTCGAGTGGACGAGCAGTACTTC	CASSLSGGRVDEQYF
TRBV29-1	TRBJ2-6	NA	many	TGCAGCGTCGGGCTCGGTAATGAGGCCAACGTCCTGACTTTC	CSVGLGNEANVLTF
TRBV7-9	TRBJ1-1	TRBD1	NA	TGTGCCAGCAGCTTATTGGACAGGATGACTGAAGCTTTCTTT	CASSLLDRMTEAFF
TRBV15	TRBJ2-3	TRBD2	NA	TGTGCCACCAGCAGAAAATCGCGGACTAGCGGTCCAGATACGCAGTATTTT	CATSRKSRTSGPDTQYF
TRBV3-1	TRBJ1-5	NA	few	TGTGCCAGCAGCCTTACCAAGGGGGAAAATCAGCCCCAGCATTTT	CASSLTKGENQPQHF
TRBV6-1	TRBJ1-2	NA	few	TGTGCCAGCAGACCAGGATTAGACGGTACTTCTAACTATGGCTACACCTTC	CASRPGLDGTSNYGYTF
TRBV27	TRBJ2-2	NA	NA	TGTGCCAGCAGTTTATGGGACATCTGGAAAAGGAACACCGGGGAGCTGTTTTTT	CASSLWDIWKRNTGELFF
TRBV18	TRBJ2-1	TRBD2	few	TGTGCCAGCACCCCGGGACTAGCGGGAGTAATGGAGCAGTTCTTC	CASTPGLAGVMEQFF
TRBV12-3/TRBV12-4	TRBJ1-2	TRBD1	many	TGTGCCAGCAGTTTAGGGACAGGGGGAGGCTACACCTTC	CASSLGTGGGYTF
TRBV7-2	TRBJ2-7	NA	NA	TGTGCCAGCAGCTTATCTGGCGCGGGTAGCTCCTACGAGCAGTACTTC	CASSLSGAGSSYEQYF
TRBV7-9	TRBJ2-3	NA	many	TGCGCCAGCAGCTTGCGAGAAACAGATACGCAGTATTTT	CASSLRETDTQYF